One and the same sample provided the 27 T cell receptor beta chains below, sequenced in a study of cytomegalovirus exposure and HLA in healthy donors. PCR was performed using 60 Vbeta and 13 Jbeta primers. TCRdb's table, derived via immunoSEQ multiplex PCR, lists solely in-frame clones and lacks some. The sample includes nearly 70,000 clones, under 85% seen only once; the top ten take over 8.5%. Sequences were obtained from PBMCs. Receptors originate from a woman aged 55-75 years in good health and CMV-seropositive.

The chain is built from TRBV5-1 and TRBJ1-6; TRBD1 might be the D (5 bases). The CDR3 runs to 16 residues. Trimming removed 0 bases from V and 7 bases from J, with 14 bases in between. CDR1 and CDR2 (germline): SGHRS, YFSETQ. CDR3 in amino acids: CASSLVPGTQNSPLHF. The CDR3 nucleotides read TGCGCCAGCAGCTTGGTACCCGGGACTCAGAATTCACCCCTCCACTTT. The full variable domain, its missing parts supplied by reference TRBV5-1 and TRBJ1-6, is KAGVTQTPRYLIKTRGQQVTLSCSPISGHRSVSWYQQTPGQGLQFLFEYFSETQRNKGNFPGRFSGRQFSNSRSEMNVSTLELGDSALYLCASSLVPGTQNSPLHFGNGTRLTVT.

The V and J genes are TRBV6-1 and TRBJ2-7, with D tentatively TRBD2 (6 bases). CDR3 length equals 13 residues. Germline CDR1 is MNHNS and CDR2 is SASEGT. Trimming removed 11 bases at V and 0 bases at J, with 14 bases between. As DNA, the CDR3 is TGTGCCGGGGCGGGCGGGGCCTCCTACGAGCAGTACTTC. Protein sequence: CAGAGGASYEQYF.

The chain recombines TRBV5-6 with TRBJ2-6; 8 nucleotides line up with TRBD1. The trim removed 4 bases at V and 0 bases at J, leaving 6 bases unmatched. CDR3 length: 17 residues. In germline, CDR1 is SGHDT, CDR2 YYEEEE. CDR3 nucleotides: TGTGCCAGCAGCCCCGGGACAGGACTCTCTGGGGCCAACGTCCTGACTTTC. It codes for CASSPGTGLSGANVLTF.

The rearrangement uses TRBV5-5 and TRBJ1-2, with TRBD1 identical over 9 bases. J was trimmed by 4 bases and V by 2 bases; bases with no gene match: 6. The germline V gene encodes CDR1 SGHKS and CDR2 YYEKEE (reference sequence). The CDR3 covers 15 residues. Here the CDR3 DNA reads TGTGCCAGCAGCTTTCCCCGGGACAGGGTCTATGGCTACACCTTC. Translating it yields CASSFPRDRVYGYTF.

The rearrangement uses TRBV6-5 and TRBJ1-1; D unclear. Germline V gene data show CDR1 as MNHEY and CDR2 as SVGAGI. This CDR3 is built from 13 residues. The V gene lost 6 bases and the J gene lost 6 bases, with 14 bases spanning the gap. The CDR3 here is CASSPPGKSEAFF. The CDR3 DNA reads TGTGCCAGCAGCCCCCCCGGGAAGTCTGAAGCTTTCTTT.

The V and J genes are TRBV5-4 and TRBJ1-4; 7 nucleotides match TRBD1. J lost 0 bases, V lost 7 bases, and 6 bases had no gene match. CDR3 length: 15 amino acids. Germline loops: CDR1 SGHNT, CDR2 YYREEE (reference sequence). CDR3 amino acids: CASRRGGATNEKLFF. The CDR3 DNA is TGTGCCAGCCGCCGAGGGGGCGCAACTAATGAAAAACTGTTTTTT.

Only a few counts were recorded for this clone. The chain carries TRBV29-1 and TRBJ1-1; 9 bases map to TRBD1. J lost 1 base, V lost 7 bases, and 7 bases had no gene match. The V gene's germline CDR1 is SQVTM and CDR2 ANQGSEA. This CDR3 region has 14 residues. DNA for the CDR3: TGCAGCGCTCTAGACAGGGGGGGGAACACTGAAGCTTTCTTT. Amino acid sequence: CSALDRGGNTEAFF.

The gene calls are TRBV19 and TRBJ1-5; no clear D gene. V was shortened by 5 bases and J by 0 bases, with 5 bases between the two germline ends. The CDR3 is made up of 13 amino acids. The germline gives CDR1 LNHDA, CDR2 SQIVND (reference sequence). The CDR3 region has the DNA TGTGCCAGTAGTTTTAATAGCAATCAGCCCCAGCATTTT. Its translation: CASSFNSNQPQHF.

This clone was recorded a few times. This chain joins TRBV6-5 and TRBJ1-2; TRBD1 might be the D (6 bases). This CDR3 has 15 amino acids. Trimming cost V 6 bases and J 4 bases, with 18 bases left between them. Germline CDR1 and CDR2: MNHEY and SVGAGI. The DNA of the CDR3 is TGTGCCAGCAGAGCCTTGGGGGGGCGAGGCTATGGCTACACCTTC. Translation: CASRALGGRGYGYTF.

The rearrangement joins TRBV30 to TRBJ1-2; D may be TRBD1 (5 bases). Germline CDR1 GTSNPN, CDR2 SVGIG (reference sequence). This CDR3 is built from 12 residues. V lost 1 base to trimming and J lost 8 bases, with 11 bases between them. This chain's CDR3 is CAWSGWDSGYTF. The CDR3 region has the DNA TGTGCCTGGAGTGGTTGGGACTCGGGCTACACCTTC.

The chain links TRBV7-2 to TRBJ2-1, with D tentatively TRBD2 (5 bases). The germline V gene has CDR1 SGHTA and CDR2 FQGNSA. This CDR3 has 13 residues. Trimming left V 4 bases short and J 7 bases short, with 11 bases between. The CDR3 loop is CASSSLWENEQFF. CDR3 coding DNA: TGTGCCAGCAGCTCCCTGTGGGAGAATGAGCAGTTCTTC.

The J gene is TRBJ1-4, the V gene TRBV12-1; TRBD1 reflects the table's D call only, with no check against the DNA. TRBV12-1 counts as a pseudogene. CDR3 size: 14 residues. The CDR3 coding sequence is TGTGCCAGCAGCTGGCACGGACAGGGTGAAAAACTGTTTTTT. It yields the protein CASSWHGQGEKLFF.

The V gene is TRBV27, the J gene TRBJ1-2, with TRBD1 identical over 7 bases. Unmatched junction bases numbered 4, after V lost 4 bases and J lost 5 bases. This CDR3 contains 13 residues. Per the germline V gene, CDR1 is MNHEY and CDR2 is SMNVEV (reference sequence). The CDR3 coding sequence is TGTGCCAGCAGTTCCAGACAGGGTTATGGCTACACCTTC. Amino acids: CASSSRQGYGYTF.

To note about this clone: Because it lacks the conserved phenylalanine or tryptophan at the end, this CDR3 is likely a read error. Because the CDR3's place on the DNA is in doubt, the DNA is left out and the CDR3 is given as listed by TCRdb. The V call is TRBV5-1, the J call TRBJ1-1. Germline CDR1 reads SGHRS; CDR2 reads YFSETQ. The CDR3 has 13 residues if both end residues are counted. This chain's CDR3 is CASSSGGAGEALV.

This clone was seen a handful of times. The chain combines TRBV11-2 with TRBJ1-2, with TRBD1 as a possible D gene (5 bases). The CDR3 extends over 14 amino acids. Trimming left V 2 bases short and J 9 bases short, with 16 bases between. Germline assignment: CDR1 SGHAT and CDR2 FQNNGV. This CDR3 reads CASSLTPGDWSYTF. The CDR3 nucleotides read TGTGCCAGCAGCTTAACCCCGGGGGACTGGAGCTACACCTTC.

Note on this clone: Relative to the germline gene, one junction end is altered; a read error may explain this. This sample also contains other DNA sequences that code for the same CDR3. The chain has TRBV29-1 and TRBJ1-1, with D hard to call. The germline CDR1 and CDR2 sequences are SQVTM and ANQGSEA. This CDR3 has 14 amino acids. The CDR3 nucleotides read TGCAGCGTTGAAGCACATTTGGGCAGCACTGAGGCTTTCTTT. Amino acid sequence: CSVEAHLGSTEAFF.

This chain uses TRBV6-6 with TRBJ1-1; D perhaps matches TRBD1 (5 bases). From germline, CDR1 is MNHNY and CDR2 SVGAGI (reference sequence). V dropped 5 bases and J dropped 5 bases, with 15 bases sitting between them. The CDR3 extends over 14 amino acids. The CDR3 loop is CASSPPGGGTEAFF. The CDR3, as DNA: TGTGCCAGCAGTCCCCCCGGGGGGGGGACTGAAGCTTTCTTT.

This clone is classed as medium-sized. This sequence joins TRBV6-5 and TRBJ2-7, with a weak D call TRBD1 (6 bases). The CDR3 is 12 residues long. Germline V gene data show CDR1 as MNHEY and CDR2 as SVGAGI. Trimming cost V 6 bases and J 6 bases, with 12 bases left between them. CDR3 nucleotides: TGTGCCAGCAGCCCCACAGGGACCGAGCAGTACTTC. Translated: CASSPTGTEQYF.

The rearrangement uses TRBV5-1 and TRBJ1-5; possibly TRBD1 for D (6 bases). The V gene lost 0 bases and the J gene lost 5 bases, with 12 bases spanning the gap. Germline values: CDR1 SGHRS, CDR2 YFSETQ. CDR3 length: 15 amino acids. For the CDR3, the DNA is TGCGCCAGCAGCTTGGCCGGGACATTAGATCAGCCCCAGCATTTT. Its translation: CASSLAGTLDQPQHF.

Remarks on this clone: A far larger clone is one nucleotide away, so this likely arose from a read error. The genes are TRBV30 and TRBJ2-2, with D hard to call. Germline V gene lookup returns CDR1 GTSNPN and CDR2 SVGIG (reference sequence). CDR3 size: 13 residues. V shed 5 bases and J shed 5 bases, with 12 bases lying between them. The CDR3 DNA follows: TGTGCCTGGGATCTCCCGGAGACCGGGGAGCTGTTTTTT. Its translation: CAWDLPETGELFF.

The chain carries TRBV25-1 and TRBJ1-1; D not resolved. Germline CDR1 reads MGHDK; CDR2 reads SYGVNS. CDR3 length: 14 residues. With 4 bases removed from V and 2 bases from J, the gap between germline ends came to 11 bases. CDR3 in amino acids: CASSAPYSNTEAFF. For the CDR3, the DNA is TGTGCCAGCAGTGCACCCTACAGTAACACTGAAGCTTTCTTT.

The chain recombines TRBV19 with TRBJ1-6, with 9 bases matching TRBD1. The CDR3 is made up of 16 amino acids. Unmatched junction bases numbered 11, after V lost 6 bases and J lost 8 bases. Per germline, CDR1 LNHDA and CDR2 SQIVND (reference sequence). CDR3 in amino acids: CASSPTGGKGDSPLHF. The CDR3 DNA reads as TGTGCCAGTAGCCCTACAGGGGGCAAGGGGGATTCACCCCTCCACTTT.

This sequence joins TRBV30 and TRBJ1-2, with D uncertain. The CDR3 consists of 11 residues. In germline, CDR1 is GTSNPN, CDR2 SVGIG (reference sequence). V lost 7 bases, J lost 4 bases, and 10 bases lay in between. In DNA, the CDR3 is TGTGCCTCGCCCGGGAGCTATGGCTACACCTTC. Residues: CASPGSYGYTF.

This chain connects TRBV5-5 to TRBJ1-3, with D perhaps matching TRBD1 (5 bases). Germline CDR1 and CDR2: SGHKS and YYEKEE (reference sequence). The germline V and J ends were trimmed by 3 bases and 0 bases, with 13 bases remaining between them. The CDR3 length is 16 residues. CDR3 nucleotides: TGTGCCAGCAGCTCCGGACACACAGCCTCTGGAAACACCATATATTTT. Residues: CASSSGHTASGNTIYF. Full variable domain (remainder filled in from reference TRBV5-5 and TRBJ1-3): DAGVTQSPTHLIKTRGQQVTLRCSPISGHKSVSWYQQVLGQGPQFIFQYYEKEERGRGNFPDRFSARQFPNYSSELNVNALLLGDSALYLCASSSGHTASGNTIYFGEGSWLTVV.

Worth noting for this clone: Other DNA sequences in this sample translate to the same CDR3. The chain uses TRBV19 and TRBJ2-1; the D gene is possibly TRBD1 (6 bases). The germline V gene has CDR1 LNHDA and CDR2 SQIVND (reference sequence). The CDR3 has 14 residues. V gave up 5 bases and J gave up 4 bases, with 12 bases separating them. CDR3: CASSPGQRYNEQFF. Written as DNA, the CDR3 is TGTGCCAGTAGTCCGGGACAAAGATACAATGAGCAGTTCTTC.

V gene TRBV5-1 combines with J gene TRBJ1-6, with TRBD1 matching 9 bases. The CDR3 contains 16 residues. Trimming cost V 4 bases and J 10 bases; bases outside gene matches: 12. Germline CDR1 reads SGHRS; CDR2 reads YFSETQ. The CDR3 sequence: CASSLQGAGVESPLHF. CDR3 nucleotides: TGCGCCAGCAGCCTACAGGGGGCTGGTGTCGAATCACCCCTCCACTTT.

This clone turned up a few times. The chain is built from TRBV5-1 and TRBJ1-4, with unresolved D. CDR3 length: 14 amino acids. V was cut by 0 bases and J by 4 bases, with 7 bases left in between. Per the germline V gene, CDR1 is SGHRS and CDR2 is YFSETQ. CDR3 amino acids: CASSLGEYNEKLFF. Here the CDR3 DNA reads TGCGCCAGCAGCTTGGGAGAGTATAATGAAAAACTGTTTTTT. The full variable domain, in which reference TRBV5-1 and TRBJ1-4 provide the parts outside the CDR3, is KAGVTQTPRYLIKTRGQQVTLSCSPISGHRSVSWYQQTPGQGLQFLFEYFSETQRNKGNFPGRFSGRQFSNSRSEMNVSTLELGDSALYLCASSLGEYNEKLFFGSGTQLSVL.